The present TCR beta chain was sequenced within a study of CD8+ T cells in alopecia areata listed by TCRdb under 2018. Background on the whole study: Treated patients were enrolled in an open-label pilot trial of oral tofacitinib, 5 to 10 mg twice daily, for moderate-to-severe alopecia areata. Patients received tofacitinib for 6 to 18 months and were then followed off drug for 6 months to check for delayed response and recurrence. The SALT score, which quantifies the percentage of affected scalp surface area, was used to measure disease severity in treated patients. High-throughput TCRbeta sequencing was used to examine T cell clonal expansion in alopecia areata in both the C3H/HeJ mouse model and human patients. In humans, TCRbeta sequencing was performed on scalp tissue and on sorted CD4+ and CD8+ peripheral blood T cells from healthy controls and from patients with patchy or totalis/universalis alopecia areata. Patients on tofacitinib were biopsied at baseline and after 4 and 24 weeks of treatment, and several of the patients also had a later scalp biopsy. Clonality in the scalp was compared among normal scalp (n=4), patchy alopecia areata scalp (n=8), and alopecia totalis/universalis scalp (n=8). RNA was extracted with the PAXgene miRNA kit for fixed scalp, the miRNeasy kit for PBMCs, and the RNeasy kit for mouse skin. TCRbeta CDR3 regions were amplified by immunoSEQ multiplex PCR with 35 Vbeta forward and 13 Jbeta reverse primers.

Concerning this clone: Its antigen target is currently unknown. The record has no base qualities; no much larger clone is one base away.

This sample's time point label indicates: less than five weeks on oral tofacitinib. Read against the paper, the sample's treatment or condition label means: oral pan-JAK inhibitor, 5-10 mg twice daily. Lesional scalp punch biopsies and peripheral blood were collected from alopecia areata patients. PBMCs were separated by density centrifugation and stained for CD3, CD4 and CD8, after which CD4+ and CD8+ T cells were sorted on a FACSAria. Study-wide findings and limitations: Unlike mouse skin, where gammadelta T cells dominate, normal human skin contains resident alphabeta T cells that get sequenced too, which complicates analysis of the scalp TCR repertoire. Tofacitinib significantly lowered scalp clonality and the number of expanded CD8+ clones among the top 100 scalp clones. Compared with mice, TCR sequences shared between patients were less clear, possibly partly because of HLA diversity across the patient population. The treated cohort was small, with a single nonresponder, so links between baseline CD8+ expansion and response need larger studies. During tofacitinib treatment, many expanded lesional clones remained in scalp and blood, and this persistence may partly explain relapse after treatment is stopped. Higher clonality and more expanded CD8+ clones were observed in lesional scalp than in normal scalp, particularly in alopecia totalis/universalis, a finding suggestive of antigenic drive.

The V and J ends are trimmed by 2 bases and 6 bases, leaving 5 bases between them. The germline V gene (reference sequence) supplies CDR1 SEHNR and CDR2 FQNEAQ. The CDR3 runs 12 residues from the cysteine to the phenylalanine. CDR3 DNA is the only sequence kept; it has 36 bases, read in frame from the first base. Receptor libraries were prepared by the immunoSEQ multiplex PCR assay. To provide template for TCR sequencing, every sample had RNA extracted and reverse transcribed into cDNA. First-strand cDNA was synthesized with SuperScript III using a 2:1 mix of oligo-dT and random hexamers. A synthetic immune receptor repertoire was used to assess amplification bias, and residual bias was removed computationally. The original methods were these. After raw reads were preprocessed to remove errors, the CDR3 was defined following IMGT conventions as running from the conserved cysteine to phenylalanine. Clonality was calculated as 1 minus Shannon entropy normalized by log2 of the number of productive unique TCRs. Scalp TCRbeta sequences were cross-referenced with sorted blood CD4 and CD8 repertoires so that the CD4 or CD8 identity of scalp clones could be inferred. In TCRdb, the immuneACCESS table is reduced to in-frame sequences with V and J assigned. These tables do not hold every clone; where another copy was compared, an unresolved V gene accounts for under half, and the others remain unexplained. D and trimming were read from the DNA, whereas the V and J calls and clone size are those reported in that table. Across this sample there are 110,000 to 150,000 clones, with 54% seen only once. The top ten hold more than 15% of the sample.

Rearrangement joined TRBV7-9 to TRBJ1-5, with the D segment identity uncertain. The sample consisted of CD8+ T cells sorted from blood, taken at week 4, from a patient treated with tofacitinib. The receptor's source is a human donor with alopecia areata. This receptor has the CDR3 CASSLFSQPQHF. The sequence in DNA is TGTGCCAGCAGCTTATTTAGTCAGCCCCAGCATTTT.